This TCR beta chain derives from a study of T cell responses to AZD1222 COVID-19 vaccine. Libraries were prepared by immunoSEQ multiplex PCR; TCRdb keeps only in-frame clonotypes and omits some of them. This table holds some 85,000 clones, about nine tenths found once. The CDR3 has 11 residues. Trimming removed 4 bases at V and 6 bases at J, with 7 bases between. The sample here was peripheral blood, taken on day 0 of AZD1222 vaccination. The V gene is TRBV12-3 or TRBV12-4, the J gene TRBJ2-7; D ambiguous. This receptor was identified in an adult in good health. CDR3 in amino acids: CASSSTLEQYF. The CDR3 DNA is TGTGCCAGCAGTTCCACACTCGAGCAGTACTTC.